The clone carrying this TCR beta chain was detected a few times. The antigen is not known. TCRdb reprocessed the 5' RACE reads with MiXCR, giving one entry per CDR3 protein. Here the sample spans about 60,000 distinct CDR3 sequences, around 8.7% being singletons. This specimen belongs to a study of early T cells in non-severe SARS-CoV-2 infection. CDR1 is MNHEY and CDR2 is SVGAGI in the germline V gene. The V gene lost 0 bases and the J gene lost 6 bases, with 8 bases spanning the gap. This CDR3 is built from 14 residues. The study's findings and limits: Private and CD4 specificities were missed by VDJdb matching, skewed to anti-spike CD8.

The TCR comes from an adult who was a healthcare worker with PCR-confirmed SARS-CoV-2 infection or an uninfected control (not recorded which). Specimen: whole blood. The chain employs TRBV6-5 and TRBJ2-2; weak D call: TRBD1 (6 bases). CDR3 coding DNA: TGTGCCAGCAGTTACTCAAGACAGGCCGGGGAGCTGTTTTTT. This sequence encodes CASSYSRQAGELFF.